The 3 T cell receptor beta chains listed next were all sequenced from one sample in a study of immune heterogeneity within non-small cell lung tumors. A multiplex PCR containing 32 V primers and 13 J primers was used to amplify TCR beta CDR3. One entry per CDR3 protein, called by TCRdb with MiXCR from the multiplex PCR reads. The sample lists roughly 3,900 distinct CDR3 sequences, more than 25% seen once, with approximately 13% in the top ten. Bulk tumor genomic DNA, approximately 560 ng per sample, was used as template. Spaced far apart, several biopsies were taken from each primary tumor during surgery. Patients went through curative surgery, and their non-small cell lung cancer was untreated and newly diagnosed. The specimen sequenced was lung tumor tissue. The receptors derive from a man aged 60 to 75 with non-small cell lung cancer.

In this sample, this clonotype is medium-sized. The rearrangement uses TRBV6-1 and TRBJ2-1; the D gene is possibly TRBD2 (5 bases). There are 15 residues in the CDR3. V lost 5 bases and J 2 bases, leaving 13 bases between the germline ends. Germline loops: CDR1 MNHNS, CDR2 SASEGT. The CDR3 loop reads CASSPRPGTYNEQFF. CDR3 sequence (DNA): TGTGCCAGCAGTCCGAGGCCGGGAACCTACAATGAGCAGTTCTTC.

The J gene is TRBJ2-2, the V gene TRBV20-1, with 11 bases fitting TRBD2. V trimming: 3 bases; J trimming: 1 base; junction bases outside the gene matches: 10. CDR1 and CDR2 (germline): DFQATT, SNEGSKA (reference sequence). The length of the CDR3 is 18 residues. CDR3 bases: TGCAGTGCTAGCCCTTGGGCTAGCGGGAGGAGGAACACCGGGGAGCTGTTTTTT. This translates into CSASPWASGRRNTGELFF.

This clonotype came up a few times. The chain recombines TRBV20-1 with TRBJ2-1; 7 nucleotides agree with TRBD2. This CDR3 is built from 13 residues. The trim removed 6 bases at V and 3 bases at J, leaving 5 bases unmatched. Germline V lookup: CDR1 DFQATT, CDR2 SNEGSKA (reference sequence). For the CDR3, the DNA is TGCAGTGCCCCCGGGACTAACTACAATGAGCAGTTCTTC. Encoded protein: CSAPGTNYNEQFF.